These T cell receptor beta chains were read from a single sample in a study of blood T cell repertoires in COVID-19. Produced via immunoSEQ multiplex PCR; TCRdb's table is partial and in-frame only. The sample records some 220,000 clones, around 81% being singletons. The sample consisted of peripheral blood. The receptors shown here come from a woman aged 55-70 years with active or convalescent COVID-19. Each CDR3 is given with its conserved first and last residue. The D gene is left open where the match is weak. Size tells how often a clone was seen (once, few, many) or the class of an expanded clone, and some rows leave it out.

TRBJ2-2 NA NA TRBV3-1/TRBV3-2 CASSQVTGIRTGELFF TGTGCCAGCAGCCAAGTAACAGGGATAAGAACCGGGGAGCTGTTTTTT
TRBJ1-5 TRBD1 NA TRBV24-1 CATSDKQGVLQPQHF TGTGCCACCAGTGATAAACAGGGGGTTCTTCAGCCCCAGCATTTT
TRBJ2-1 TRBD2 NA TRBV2 CASSSRPSGSTNEQFF TGTGCCAGCAGTTCCCGCCCTAGCGGGAGTACCAATGAGCAGTTCTTC
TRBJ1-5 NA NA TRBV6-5 CASRLTGGYGQPQHF TGTGCCAGCAGACTGACGGGGGGCTATGGTCAGCCCCAGCATTTT
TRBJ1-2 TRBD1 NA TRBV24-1 CATSRQGNYGYTF TGTGCCACCAGTCGACAGGGGAACTATGGCTACACCTTC
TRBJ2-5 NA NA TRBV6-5 CASRDAAGSWETQYF TGTGCCAGCAGGGACGCGGCGGGCAGTTGGGAGACCCAGTACTTC
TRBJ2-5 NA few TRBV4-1 CASSPNSLTRRMETQYF TGCGCCAGCAGCCCTAATAGTCTGACTAGGAGGATGGAGACCCAGTACTTC
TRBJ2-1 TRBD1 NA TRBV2 CASSEPGQVLYNEQFF TGTGCCAGCAGTGAACCCGGACAGGTCCTCTACAATGAGCAGTTCTTC
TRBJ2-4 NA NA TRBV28 CASSLSKLAKNIQYF TGTGCCAGCAGTTTATCAAAACTAGCCAAAAACATTCAGTACTTC
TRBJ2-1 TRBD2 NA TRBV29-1 CSVGTSGSNEQFF TGCAGCGTTGGGACTAGCGGGAGCAATGAGCAGTTCTTC
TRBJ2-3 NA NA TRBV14 CASSRLGGTSSTDTQYF TGTGCCAGCAGCCGCCTAGGTGGGACTTCCTCCACAGATACGCAGTATTTT
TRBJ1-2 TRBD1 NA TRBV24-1 CATSDLGQDYGYTF TGTGCCACCAGTGATTTGGGACAGGACTATGGCTACACCTTC
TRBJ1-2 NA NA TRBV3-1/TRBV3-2 CASTHGGDRGYTF TGTGCCAGCACCCACGGGGGGGATCGAGGCTACACCTTC
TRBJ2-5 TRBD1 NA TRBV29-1 CSVDTGGGETQYF TGCAGCGTTGATACAGGGGGCGGAGAGACCCAGTACTTC
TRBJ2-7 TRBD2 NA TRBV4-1 CASSPKKTSGSYEQYF TGCGCCAGCAGCCCCAAAAAGACTAGCGGGAGCTACGAGCAGTACTTC
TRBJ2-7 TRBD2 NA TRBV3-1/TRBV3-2 CASSPGLAGGLGTYEQYF TGTGCCAGCAGCCCCGGACTAGCGGGAGGTTTGGGTACCTACGAGCAGTACTTC
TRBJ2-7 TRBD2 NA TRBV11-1 CASTQREGPYEQYF TGTGCCAGCACCCAGCGGGAGGGCCCTTACGAGCAGTACTTC
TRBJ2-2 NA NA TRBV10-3 CAISEYGTHNANTGELFF TGTGCCATCAGTGAGTACGGGACACATAACGCGAACACCGGGGAGCTGTTTTTT
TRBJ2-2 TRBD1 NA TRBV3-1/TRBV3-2 CASSPETGANTGELFF TGTGCCAGCAGCCCCGAGACAGGGGCGAACACCGGGGAGCTGTTTTTT
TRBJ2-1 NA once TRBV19 CASSLRLDSPYNEQFF TGTGCCAGTAGCCTCCGATTGGACAGCCCATACAATGAGCAGTTCTTC
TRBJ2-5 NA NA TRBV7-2 CASSLVGRGGETQYF TGTGCCAGCAGCTTAGTTGGCAGGGGTGGGGAGACCCAGTACTTC
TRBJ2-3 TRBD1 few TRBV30 CAWSVQGAPDTQYF TGTGCCTGGAGTGTACAGGGGGCGCCAGATACGCAGTATTTT
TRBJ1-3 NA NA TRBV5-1 CASSLPGDGNTIYF TGCGCCAGCAGCTTACCGGGGGACGGAAACACCATATATTTT
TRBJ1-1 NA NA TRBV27 CASSLSGEVTEAFF TGTGCCAGCAGTTTATCGGGGGAGGTGACTGAAGCTTTCTTT
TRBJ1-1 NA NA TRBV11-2 CASSPQRGSTEAFF TGTGCCAGCAGCCCCCAACGGGGGAGCACTGAAGCTTTCTTT
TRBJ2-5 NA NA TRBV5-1 CASLTGTYVGETQYF TGCGCCAGTCTCACCGGGACATACGTAGGGGAGACCCAGTACTTC
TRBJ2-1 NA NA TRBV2 CASNPPGAVRYNEQFF TGTGCCAGCAACCCCCCTGGAGCGGTACGTTACAATGAGCAGTTCTTC
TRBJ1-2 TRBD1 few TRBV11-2 CASRPLLTGIYGYTF TGTGCCAGCAGGCCCCTCTTGACAGGGATCTATGGCTACACCTTC
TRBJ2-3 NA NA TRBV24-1 CATRSRQVADTQYF TGTGCCACCAGGAGTCGACAGGTCGCAGATACGCAGTATTTT
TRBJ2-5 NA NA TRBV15 CATSRGRKETQYF TGTGCCACCAGCAGAGGTCGTAAAGAGACCCAGTACTTC
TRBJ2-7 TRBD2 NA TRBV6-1 CASSFVAGRYEQYF TGTGCCAGCAGTTTTGTAGCGGGCCGCTACGAGCAGTACTTC
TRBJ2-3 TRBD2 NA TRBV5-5 CASSHDLAASTDTQYF TGTGCCAGCAGCCACGATCTAGCGGCTAGCACAGATACGCAGTATTTT
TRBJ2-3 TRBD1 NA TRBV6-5 CASRPRDRGADTQYF TGTGCCAGCAGGCCACGGGACAGGGGGGCAGATACGCAGTATTTT
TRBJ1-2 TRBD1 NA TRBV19 CASSIRDRGFNGYTF TGTGCCAGTAGTATCCGGGACAGGGGATTTAATGGCTACACCTTC
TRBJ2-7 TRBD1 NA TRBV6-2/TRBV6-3 CASSYGRGREPYEQYF TGTGCCAGCAGTTACGGCAGGGGGCGCGAACCCTACGAGCAGTACTTC
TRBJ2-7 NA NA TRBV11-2 CASSPSRDKYEQYF TGTGCCAGCAGCCCGTCCCGGGATAAATACGAGCAGTACTTC
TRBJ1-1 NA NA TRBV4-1 CASSPRSTHSLNTEAFF TGCGCCAGCAGCCCCAGGTCAACTCACAGTTTGAACACTGAAGCTTTCTTT
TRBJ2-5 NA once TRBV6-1 CASRGGGEETQYF TGTGCCAGCAGAGGAGGGGGCGAAGAGACCCAGTACTTC
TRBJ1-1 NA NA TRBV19 CASSILLQGGTEAFF TGTGCCAGTAGTATATTATTACAGGGTGGCACTGAAGCTTTCTTT
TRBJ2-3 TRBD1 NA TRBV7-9 CASSSSGQGGTDTQYF TGTGCCAGCAGCTCTAGCGGACAGGGGGGCACAGATACGCAGTATTTT
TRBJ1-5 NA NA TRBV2 CASSVRGVFNQPQHF TGTGCCAGTTCCGTACGGGGGGTGTTCAATCAGCCCCAGCATTTT
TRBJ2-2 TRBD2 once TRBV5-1 CASKRLVAGGDTGELFF TGCGCCAGCAAGCGGCTTGTAGCGGGAGGTGACACCGGGGAGCTGTTTTTT
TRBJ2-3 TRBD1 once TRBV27 CASRPQGALDTQYF TGTGCCAGCAGGCCCCAGGGGGCCTTAGATACGCAGTATTTT
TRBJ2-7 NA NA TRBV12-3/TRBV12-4 CASSFRGEQYF TGTGCCAGCAGTTTTAGGGGCGAGCAGTACTTC
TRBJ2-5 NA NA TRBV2 CASSLKGFQETQYF TGTGCCAGCAGCCTTAAGGGGTTCCAAGAGACCCAGTACTTC
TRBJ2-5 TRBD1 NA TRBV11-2 CASSPDRVDETQYF TGTGCCAGCAGCCCTGACAGGGTTGATGAGACCCAGTACTTC
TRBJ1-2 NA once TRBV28 CASSTIGGTNYGYTF TGTGCCAGCAGTACTATCGGGGGGACTAACTATGGCTACACCTTC
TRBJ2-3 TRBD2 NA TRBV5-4 CASSPWLAGPKGDTQYF TGTGCCAGCAGCCCTTGGTTAGCGGGACCGAAGGGAGATACGCAGTATTTT
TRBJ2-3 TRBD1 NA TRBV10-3 CAINQGASTDTQYF TGTGCCATCAACCAGGGGGCTAGCACAGATACGCAGTATTTT
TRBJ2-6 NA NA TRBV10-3 CAISDSSGANVLTF TGTGCCATCAGTGACAGCTCTGGGGCCAACGTCCTGACTTTC
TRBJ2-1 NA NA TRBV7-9 CASSLMGGSYNEQFF TGTGCCAGCAGCTTAATGGGGGGCTCCTACAATGAGCAGTTCTTC
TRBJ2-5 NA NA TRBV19 CASSIMETQYF TGTGCCAGTAGTATTATGGAGACCCAGTACTTC
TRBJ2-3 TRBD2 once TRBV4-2 CASSQGLAGAPTDTQYF TGTGCCAGCAGCCAAGGACTAGCGGGAGCACCCACAGATACGCAGTATTTT